This T cell receptor (beta chain) was recovered during a study of shared clonotypes between healthy human individuals. About the research overall: The donors, two women and a few men, were aged 18 to 49. The study, taken as a whole, reports: As a rule, naive subsets had a larger estimated richness than memory subsets. Few donors restricted represented genetic and exposure-history diversity. Of the naive CD4 clonotypes, approximately 5% were shared across several donors.

Germline V lookup: CDR1 SGHNT, CDR2 YENEEA. J was trimmed by 7 bases and V by 5 bases; bases with no gene match: 4. This CDR3 has 12 amino acids. This clone came up many times. Its specificity is not known. Assay used: immunoSEQ multiplex PCR; TCRdb lists only in-frame clones, some missing. The sample lists roughly 1,100,000 clones; around 74% were seen once. The V gene is TRBV11-3, the J gene TRBJ1-1, with 7 bases identical to TRBD1. This TCR derives from a man aged 18 to 35 in good health. The source material was memory CD4+ T cells sorted from blood. Subset indicated: CD45RA-negative fraction. The CDR3 here is CASSGRTGEAFF. The CDR3 nucleotides are TGTGCCAGCAGCGGACGGACAGGTGAAGCTTTCTTT.